This TCR beta chain appears in the sequencing data of a study of tumor and adjacent non-tumor tissue in lung cancer. The CDR3 is 15 residues long. Germline values: CDR1 KGHDR, CDR2 SFDVKD. J gave up 8 bases and V 7 bases, and 9 bases lay outside the gene matches. A modified ARM-PCR protocol with three rounds of nested PCR amplified TCRbeta. In TCRdb, the multiplex PCR reads were re-called with MiXCR into one record per CDR3 protein. The table has more than 85,000 distinct CDR3 sequences, about 62% seen once. This sample's RNA came from whole unsorted tissue. Distant lung tissue was collected more than 3 cm away from the tumor edge.

The receptor's source is a man younger than 45 with non-small cell lung cancer. V usage is TRBV24-1 and J usage is TRBJ2-1, with 11 nucleotides matching TRBD1. Sequences were obtained from distant non-tumor lung tissue. The CDR3 loop reads CATRDGQGARDEQFF. The CDR3 DNA follows: TGTGCCACCAGAGATGGACAGGGGGCTAGGGATGAGCAGTTCTTC.